These 22 T cell receptor beta chains share one sample of origin, sequenced in a study of cytomegalovirus exposure and HLA in healthy donors. The PCR used 60 Vbeta and 13 Jbeta primers. Clones were sequenced by immunoSEQ multiplex PCR, and TCRdb holds only the in-frame ones, with some missing. The data contain some 110,000 clones, more than 60% of them singletons. Material for sequencing was PBMCs. Every receptor here comes from a male donor in good health and CMV-seronegative.

The chain carries TRBV4-3 and TRBJ2-3, with 8 bases aligning to TRBD1. The germline gives CDR1 LGHNA, CDR2 YSLEER. J was trimmed by 6 bases and V by 4 bases; bases with no gene match: 12. This CDR3 contains 16 residues. The CDR3 DNA sequence: TGCGCCAGCAGCCCCCGGATGGCAGGGGGCGCGGATACGCAGTATTTT. It codes for CASSPRMAGGADTQYF.

Only one count was recorded for this clone. Relative to the germline gene, one junction end is altered; a read error may explain this. The chain couples TRBV25-1 to TRBJ2-1, with TRBD1 identical over 8 bases. The germline V gene encodes CDR1 MGHDK and CDR2 SYGVNS. The CDR3 extends over 11 amino acids. DNA of the CDR3: TGCCGGACAGGGAACTACAATGAGCAGTTCTTC. It translates to CRTGNYNEQFF.

The V gene is TRBV19, the J gene TRBJ2-2; 11 bases map to TRBD2. V lost 3 bases, J lost 6 bases, and 3 bases stayed unmatched. The germline V gene has CDR1 LNHDA and CDR2 SQIVND (reference sequence). The CDR3 contains 15 residues. This CDR3 reads CASSISGRGAGELFF. CDR3 nucleotides: TGTGCCAGTAGTATTAGCGGGAGGGGCGCCGGGGAGCTGTTTTTT.

The chain links TRBV25-1 to TRBJ1-6; perhaps TRBD1 as D (6 bases). Trimming cost V 3 bases and J 10 bases, with 10 bases left between them. Per the germline V gene, CDR1 is MGHDK and CDR2 is SYGVNS. The CDR3 covers 13 residues. The CDR3 sequence is CASSETGSSPLHF. CDR3 DNA sequence: TGTGCCAGCAGTGAGACAGGCTCATCACCCCTCCACTTT.

CDR3 coding DNA: TGTGCCAGCAGTAACCAGGGACTAGGGTCCGAGACCCAGTACTTC. Translation gives CASSNQGLGSETQYF. The gene calls are TRBV2 and TRBJ2-5, with 8 bases matching TRBD2. This CDR3 has 15 amino acids. J was trimmed by 5 bases and V by 5 bases; bases with no gene match: 10. The V gene's germline CDR1 is SNHLY and CDR2 FYNNEI.

The genes are TRBV7-2 and TRBJ2-5, with TRBD2 as a possible D gene (5 bases). The CDR3 spans 16 residues. Germline assignment: CDR1 SGHTA and CDR2 FQGNSA. V was cut by 2 bases and J by 4 bases, with 17 bases left in between. The CDR3 sequence is CASSLSRVGVGETQYF. The CDR3 DNA sequence: TGTGCCAGCAGCTTATCTCGAGTGGGAGTCGGAGAGACCCAGTACTTC. Complete variable domain (other parts from reference TRBV7-2 and TRBJ2-5): GAGVSQSPSNKVTEKGKDVELRCDPISGHTALYWYRQSLGQGLEFLIYFQGNSAPDKSGLPSDRFSAERTGGSVSTLTIQRTQQEDSAVYLCASSLSRVGVGETQYFGPGTRLLVL.

The V call is TRBV7-9, the J call TRBJ2-5; TRBD2 matches 7 bases. V dropped 5 bases and J dropped 1; count of bases not matched to a gene: 10. Germline CDR1 is SEHNR and CDR2 is FQNEAQ (reference sequence). The CDR3 totals 16 residues. The CDR3 nucleotides are TGTGCCAGCAGCCGTGCATTAGCGGGCCTCCAAGAGACCCAGTACTTC. It codes for CASSRALAGLQETQYF.

The V and J genes are TRBV4-2 and TRBJ2-5, with 10 nucleotides matching TRBD2. The V segment lost 0 bases and the J segment 4 bases; nucleotides outside the gene matches: 2. CDR3 length: 15 residues. CDR1 and CDR2 (germline): LGHNA, YNFKEQ. CDR3 sequence: CASSQEAGGLETQYF. Written as DNA, the CDR3 is TGTGCCAGCAGCCAAGAAGCGGGAGGGCTAGAGACCCAGTACTTC.

This clone was picked up one time. Compared with germline, one end of the junction differs, possibly owing to a read error. This chain uses TRBV7-7 with TRBJ2-5; 9 bases align to TRBD1. Germline assignment: CDR1 SSHAT and CDR2 FNYEAQ (reference sequence). This CDR3 has 15 amino acids. CDR3 coding DNA: TGTGCTAGCAGCTTCTCACAGGGGGCCGGGGAGACCCAGTACTTC. It codes for CASSFSQGAGETQYF.

This sequence joins TRBV6-1 and TRBJ1-5, with unresolved D. Germline V lookup: CDR1 MNHNS, CDR2 SASEGT. CDR3 length: 11 amino acids. The V and J ends lost 3 bases and 5 bases respectively, with 2 bases between them. CDR3 nucleotides: TGTGCCAGCAGTGACTATCAGCCCCAGCATTTT. As protein: CASSDYQPQHF.

The chain uses TRBV9 and TRBJ1-2; D unclear. Trimming took 0 bases from V and 4 from J, leaving 10 bases between them. The CDR3 has 14 amino acids. Germline V gives CDR1 SGDLS, CDR2 YYNGEE. The CDR3 sequence: CASSVAFTGYGYTF. CDR3 DNA: TGTGCCAGCAGCGTAGCTTTCACCGGCTATGGCTACACCTTC.

The chain joins TRBV28 to TRBJ1-5; 10 positions match TRBD1. The CDR3 consists of 15 residues. Germline CDR1 MDHEN, CDR2 SYDVKM. V lost 2 bases and J lost 4; bases outside the gene matches: 2. The CDR3 region has the DNA TGTGCCAGCAGTTTAAGGGGACAGGGGAATCAGCCCCAGCATTTT. It codes for CASSLRGQGNQPQHF.

V is TRBV14 and J is TRBJ1-1; weak D call: TRBD1 (5 bases). Germline lookup yields CDR1 SGHDN and CDR2 FVKESK. The CDR3 runs 15 residues. Between the trimmed V and J ends, which lost 3 bases and 0 bases, there was a span of 11 bases. The CDR3 DNA sequence: TGTGCCAGCAGCCAGACCAGGGTCGTGAACACTGAAGCTTTCTTT. Translation gives CASSQTRVVNTEAFF. The entire variable domain, with the rest obtained from reference TRBV14 and TRBJ1-1, is as follows: EAGVTQFPSHSVIEKGQTVTLRCDPISGHDNLYWYRRVMGKEIKFLLHFVKESKQDESGMPNNRFLAERTGGTYSTLKVQPAELEDSGVYFCASSQTRVVNTEAFFGQGTRLTVV.

The sample holds a few counts of this clone. The chain employs TRBV18 and TRBJ1-1; D gene ambiguous. This CDR3 spans 13 amino acids. V lost 4 bases, J lost 1 base, and 7 bases lay in between. Germline V gene lookup returns CDR1 KGHSH and CDR2 LQKENI. The DNA for the CDR3 is TGTGCCAGCTCACTAGTTCCGAACACTGAAGCTTTCTTT. This sequence encodes CASSLVPNTEAFF. Full variable domain (rest looked up from reference TRBV18 and TRBJ1-1): NAGVMQNPRHLVRRRGQEARLRCSPMKGHSHVYWYRQLPEEGLKFMVYLQKENIIDESGMPKERFSAEFPKEGPSILRIQQVVRGDSAAYFCASSLVPNTEAFFGQGTRLTVV.

The rearrangement joins TRBV19 to TRBJ1-2, with D unclear. V was clipped by 5 bases and J by 0 bases, with 13 bases between them. Germline V gene lookup returns CDR1 LNHDA and CDR2 SQIVND (reference sequence). This CDR3 is 15 amino acids long. CDR3 sequence reads: CASSDDILPNYGYTF. The CDR3 region has the DNA TGTGCCAGTAGTGACGACATATTGCCTAACTATGGCTACACCTTC.

The gene calls are TRBV7-9 and TRBJ1-4, with 8 positions matching TRBD1. The V gene end was trimmed by 3 bases and the J gene end by 5 bases; junction bases not matched to a gene: 2. The CDR3 runs to 14 residues. Germline loops: CDR1 SEHNR, CDR2 FQNEAQ (reference sequence). The CDR3 nucleotides are TGTGCCAGCAGCTTCCGACAGGGGAATGAAAAACTGTTTTTT. It codes for CASSFRQGNEKLFF.

The chain carries TRBV7-9 and TRBJ1-6; tentatively, D is TRBD1 (6 bases). The CDR3 sequence is 14 residues long. Germline V gene sequence: CDR1 SEHNR, CDR2 FQNEAQ (reference sequence). The germline V and J ends were trimmed by 5 bases and 8 bases, with 13 bases remaining between them. CDR3 DNA sequence: TGTGCCAGCAGCCGGCACAGGGATGATTCACCCCTCCACTTT. This sequence encodes CASSRHRDDSPLHF.

CDR3 DNA: TGTGCCAGCAGCGGCCGGGACCGGGGGGACTACGAGCAGTACTTC. This sequence encodes CASSGRDRGDYEQYF. The chain joins TRBV4-2 to TRBJ2-7, with 7 bases lining up with TRBD2. Germline CDR1 is LGHNA and CDR2 is YNFKEQ. The V segment lost 5 bases and the J segment 3 bases; nucleotides outside the gene matches: 10. This CDR3 is built from 15 residues.

The V and J genes are TRBV10-2 and TRBJ1-2, with D unresolved. Germline V gene data show CDR1 as WSHSY and CDR2 as SAAADI. This CDR3 is 13 amino acids long. Trimming took 2 bases from V and 2 from J, leaving 6 bases between them. The CDR3: CASSELQNYGYTF. The CDR3 nucleotides are TGCGCCAGCAGTGAGCTACAGAACTATGGCTACACCTTC.

V gene TRBV28 combines with J gene TRBJ2-3; TRBD2 might be the D (6 bases). CDR1 and CDR2 (germline): MDHEN, SYDVKM. V lost 5 bases and J 7 bases, leaving 7 bases between the germline ends. The CDR3 is 11 residues long. CDR3 in DNA: TGTGCCAGCAGTCGGGGGTATACGCAGTATTTT. The encoded protein is CASSRGYTQYF.

The CDR3 coding sequence is TGTGCCAGTAGTTGGCTAGCGGGAGGCTACGAGCAGTACTTC. It encodes CASSWLAGGYEQYF. The gene calls are TRBV19 and TRBJ2-7; 11 bases fit TRBD2. CDR1 and CDR2 from the germline V gene are LNHDA and SQIVND (reference sequence). The CDR3 loop spans 14 amino acids. Trimming cost V 5 bases and J 3 bases; bases outside gene matches: 3.

CDR3 sequence (DNA): TGTGCCAGCTCAGGTGATCCCCCCTACGAGCAGTACTTC. It yields the protein CASSGDPPYEQYF. J is TRBJ2-7 and V is TRBV5-4; D not certain. CDR3 length: 13 amino acids. The V end was cut by 7 bases, the J end by 2 bases, with 13 bases between. Germline assignment: CDR1 SGHNT and CDR2 YYREEE (reference sequence). The whole variable domain, filled in from reference TRBV5-4 and TRBJ2-7, reads ETGVTQSPTHLIKTRGQQVTLRCSSQSGHNTVSWYQQALGQGPQFIFQYYREEENGRGNFPPRFSGLQFPNYSSELNVNALELDDSALYLCASSGDPPYEQYFGPGTRLTVT.